The 19 T cell receptor beta chains reported below all come from one sample, sequenced in a study of cytomegalovirus exposure and HLA in healthy donors (dated by TCRdb to 2015 to 2018). The protocol used for the library was the immunoSEQ multiplex PCR assay. For the multiplex PCR, a mixture combining 60 forward primers for TCR Vbeta segments and 13 reverse primers for TCR Jbeta segments was used. Here the immuneACCESS table is served through TCRdb, limited to in-frame sequences with V and J called. Missing clones are a known gap in these copies; in checked studies unresolved V genes cover under half, and the rest lacks a known reason. The sample data list some 130,000 clones, and 72% of these were observed just once. Jointly, the top ten make up 4.2% of the sample. Input material: PBMCs. The receptor source for this set is a man in his fifties in good health and CMV-seropositive.

The chain is built from TRBV7-9 and TRBJ2-7; 7 bases match TRBD1. The CDR3 has 14 amino acids. Germline-derived CDR1 and CDR2 are SEHNR and FQNEAQ (reference sequence). V gave up 4 bases and J gave up 6 bases; unmatched junction bases: 9. CDR3 DNA: TGTGCCAGCAGCTCATACAGGGGCCGGGGCGAGCAGTACTTC. It translates to CASSSYRGRGEQYF.

The chain is built from TRBV11-2 and TRBJ1-3; TRBD1 matches at 10 bases. This CDR3 is 15 amino acids long. Germline CDR1 SGHAT, CDR2 FQNNGV. J lost 5 bases, V lost 8 bases, and 9 bases had no gene match. For the CDR3, the DNA is TGTGCCAGCTCCAGGGGACAGGGGTACCGAAACACCATATATTTT. This sequence encodes CASSRGQGYRNTIYF. Complete variable domain (other parts from reference TRBV11-2 and TRBJ1-3): EAGVAQSPRYKIIEKRQSVAFWCNPISGHATLYWYQQILGQGPKLLIQFQNNGVVDDSQLPKDRFSAERLKGVDSTLKIQPAKLEDSAVYLCASSRGQGYRNTIYFGEGSWLTVV.

This clone has a handful of counts. The chain employs TRBV5-1 and TRBJ2-1; unclear D gene. This CDR3 contains 15 residues. Germline V lookup: CDR1 SGHRS, CDR2 YFSETQ. Between the trimmed V and J ends, which lost 0 bases and 0 bases, there was a span of 7 bases. CDR3 loop: CASSLDDFSYNEQFF. The CDR3 DNA sequence: TGCGCCAGCAGCTTGGATGACTTCTCCTACAATGAGCAGTTCTTC.

This clone occurred a few times. This sequence joins TRBV11-3 and TRBJ2-2; 11 bases are shared with TRBD2. The V gene's germline CDR1 is SGHNT and CDR2 YENEEA. J lost 6 bases, V lost 5 bases, and 2 bases had no gene match. The CDR3 spans 14 residues. The CDR3 DNA reads TGTGCCAGCAGCCAGGGACTAGCGGCCGGGGAGCTGTTTTTT. Amino acids: CASSQGLAAGELFF.

The gene calls are TRBV19 and TRBJ1-5; no reliable D call. Germline V CDR1 and CDR2: LNHDA, SQIVND (reference sequence). This CDR3 has 15 amino acids. Trimming took 4 bases from V and 3 from J, leaving 13 bases between them. The CDR3 sequence is CASSKPPRDNQPQHF. In DNA, the CDR3 is TGTGCCAGTAGTAAGCCCCCGCGGGACAATCAGCCCCAGCATTTT.

The gene calls are TRBV6-1 and TRBJ2-2, with 8 bases that match TRBD2. Per the germline V gene, CDR1 is MNHNS and CDR2 is SASEGT. The V segment lost 5 bases and the J segment 11 bases; nucleotides outside the gene matches: 10. The CDR3 totals 14 residues. The CDR3 coding sequence is TGTGCCAGCAGTCCCGGGACTAGTAAACGCGAGCTGTTTTTT. Translated: CASSPGTSKRELFF.

The chain couples TRBV18 to TRBJ1-5; 10 bases agree with TRBD1. Germline V CDR1 and CDR2: KGHSH, LQKENI. The CDR3 covers 16 residues. The J segment lost 2 bases and the V segment lost 6 bases, leaving 7 bases of the junction unmatched. The CDR3: CASSPRTGGRNQPQHF. Written as DNA, the CDR3 is TGTGCCAGCTCGCCTCGGACAGGGGGTCGCAATCAGCCCCAGCATTTT.

The V call is TRBV6-6, the J call TRBJ2-5, with a weak D call TRBD1 (5 bases). Germline V gene sequence: CDR1 MNHNY, CDR2 SVGAGI (reference sequence). Trimming took off 6 bases at V and 4 bases at J, with 12 bases between the two ends. The CDR3 contains 13 residues. The CDR3: CASSRASGETQYF. The CDR3 coding sequence is TGTGCCAGCAGCAGGGCTTCGGGAGAGACCCAGTACTTC.

The chain recombines TRBV11-3 with TRBJ2-1, with D maybe TRBD2 (5 bases). The CDR3 loop spans 17 amino acids. Germline CDR1 reads SGHNT; CDR2 reads YENEEA. Trimming left V 4 bases short and J 1 base short, with 17 bases between. The CDR3 DNA follows: TGTGCCAGCAGCTCCCCGACTCGCGGAGGTTCCTACAATGAGCAGTTCTTC. Translating gives CASSSPTRGGSYNEQFF.

The chain has TRBV7-9 and TRBJ1-4; no reliable D call. The V gene lost 3 bases and the J gene lost 5 bases, with 13 bases spanning the gap. This CDR3 is 15 amino acids long. The V gene's germline CDR1 is SEHNR and CDR2 FQNEAQ (reference sequence). CDR3 in DNA: TGTGCCAGCAGCTTCTCTGGAGTAATCAATGAAAAACTGTTTTTT. Protein: CASSFSGVINEKLFF.

V gene TRBV6-6 combines with J gene TRBJ1-2; a weak D match, TRBD1 (5 bases). V was clipped by 7 bases and J by 1 base, with 10 bases between them. The germline V gene has CDR1 MNHNY and CDR2 SVGAGI (reference sequence). CDR3 size: 13 residues. The CDR3 DNA reads as TGTGCCAGCAATCAGGGAAGTAACTATGGCTACACCTTC. It translates to CASNQGSNYGYTF.

Only a few counts were recorded for this clone. The V gene is TRBV4-3, the J gene TRBJ2-3, with a tentative D call TRBD2 (7 bases). The germline V gene encodes CDR1 LGHNA and CDR2 YSLEER. The CDR3 extends over 18 amino acids. Trimming pared 0 bases from V and 7 bases from J, leaving 23 bases between. The chain's CDR3 is CASSQDPWGGAGENTQYF. CDR3 in DNA: TGCGCCAGCAGCCAAGACCCCTGGGGGGGGGCAGGCGAAAATACGCAGTATTTT.

This rearrangement joins TRBV5-6 to TRBJ1-5; 9 nucleotides agree with TRBD1. The CDR3 is 16 residues long. The junction had 10 bases not matched to a gene; V was cut back by 4 bases and J by 5 bases. CDR1 is SGHDT, CDR2 YYEEEE, per germline. CDR3 loop: CASSLYGTGNDQPQHF. CDR3 sequence (DNA): TGTGCCAGCAGCCTATACGGGACAGGGAACGATCAGCCCCAGCATTTT.

The count of this clone is one. J is TRBJ2-7 and V is TRBV4-2, with a possible D match to TRBD1 (5 bases). In germline, CDR1 is LGHNA, CDR2 YNFKEQ. This CDR3 region has 18 residues. The V and J ends lost 4 bases and 0 bases respectively, with 22 bases between them. The CDR3 here is CASSPRSGHPGSSYEQYF. CDR3 bases: TGTGCCAGCAGCCCCCGGTCAGGGCACCCAGGAAGCTCCTACGAGCAGTACTTC.

V is TRBV6-6 and J is TRBJ2-5; D is unresolved. Germline-derived CDR1 and CDR2 are MNHNY and SVGAGI (reference sequence). This CDR3 region has 12 residues. The ends were cut back, 5 bases at V and 5 bases at J, with 9 bases in the middle. This chain's CDR3 is CASSTAQETQYF. CDR3 nucleotides: TGTGCCAGCAGTACAGCTCAGGAGACCCAGTACTTC.

This chain uses TRBV5-1 with TRBJ1-1; D remains ambiguous. This CDR3 region has 15 residues. Germline V gives CDR1 SGHRS, CDR2 YFSETQ. The V end was cut by 4 bases, the J end by 2 bases, with 15 bases between. The CDR3 sequence: CASSVSPGFNTEAFF. CDR3 DNA sequence: TGCGCCAGCAGCGTGTCCCCGGGATTCAACACTGAAGCTTTCTTT.

This clone was recorded a few times. The chain has TRBV6-6 and TRBJ1-1; a possible D gene is TRBD1 (5 bases). Trimming took off 0 bases at V and 7 bases at J, with 9 bases between the two ends. Germline V gene data show CDR1 as MNHNY and CDR2 as SVGAGI (reference sequence). This CDR3 is built from 13 residues. The CDR3 protein is CASSYSPGLEAFF. Written as DNA, the CDR3 is TGTGCCAGCAGTTACTCGCCAGGGCTTGAAGCTTTCTTT.

V and J are TRBV4-3 and TRBJ1-2; D may be TRBD1 (6 bases). The V and J ends lost 3 bases and 0 bases respectively, with 8 bases between them. Germline V gives CDR1 LGHNA, CDR2 YSLEER. The CDR3 has 14 residues. The DNA for the CDR3 is TGCGCCAGCAGCCAGGGGACACCTAACTATGGCTACACCTTC. The encoded protein is CASSQGTPNYGYTF.

Note on this clone: It may be a read error: a sequence one base away is much more abundant. The chain couples TRBV11-2 to TRBJ1-1; D is unclear. This CDR3 has 14 amino acids. Germline CDR1 SGHAT, CDR2 FQNNGV. CDR3 coding DNA: TGTGCCAGCAGCTTAAACAGATTGAACACTGCAGCTTTCTTT. Amino acid sequence: CASSLNRLNTAAFF.